This T cell receptor (beta chain) was identified during a study of cytomegalovirus exposure and HLA in healthy donors. Background on the study: An earlier analysis identified 110 million or so unique TCR beta sequences in 150 million to 200 million T cells. From HLA-typed donors, an early data release held tens of millions of unique TCRs.

PCR involved 60 Vbeta and 13 Jbeta primers. TCRdb's copy holds only in-frame clones and misses some; the assay was immunoSEQ multiplex PCR. The sample holds more than 150,000 clones, around 80% seen once. On this clone: Its matching antigen is unknown.

General observations from the study: The study put 160 or so TCR beta chains on its list as cytomegalovirus-associated.

The clonotype originates from a woman between 50 and 59 years old in good health and CMV-seropositive. Source material: PBMCs.

The CDR3 coding sequence is TGTGCCAGCAGGGAGGGGACAGGGGGTAACTATGGCTACACCTTC. Its translation: CASREGTGGNYGYTF. V gene TRBV7-2 combines with J gene TRBJ1-2; 11 bases agree with TRBD1. The CDR3 runs 15 residues. Germline V CDR1 and CDR2: SGHTA, FQGNSA. J was trimmed by 1 base and V by 6 bases; bases with no gene match: 4.